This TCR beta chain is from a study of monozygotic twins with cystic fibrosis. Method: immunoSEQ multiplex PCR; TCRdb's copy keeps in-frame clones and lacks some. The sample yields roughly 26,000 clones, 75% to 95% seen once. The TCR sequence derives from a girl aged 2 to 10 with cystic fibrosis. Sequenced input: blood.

DNA for the CDR3: TGCGCCAGCAGCTTGGGGGGGAGAGAAAAAGAGACCCAGTACTTC. The encoded protein is CASSLGGREKETQYF. The chain links TRBV5-1 to TRBJ2-5; perhaps D is TRBD1 or TRBD2 (5 bases each). Trimming took off 0 bases at V and 3 bases at J, with 12 bases between the two ends. Germline V CDR1 and CDR2: SGHRS, YFSETQ. There are 15 residues in the CDR3.